The 27 T cell receptor beta chains listed next were all sequenced from one sample in a study of blood T cell repertoires in COVID-19. Data came from immunoSEQ multiplex PCR; TCRdb stores just in-frame clones and leaves some out. Of 40,000 to 55,000 clones listed, about 85% are singletons. The sequencing sample was made of peripheral blood. The receptors stem from a woman older than 75 with acute or convalescent COVID-19.

The chain links TRBV7-2 to TRBJ2-2, with D tentatively TRBD1 (6 bases). Deletions cut 3 bases from V and 4 bases from J, with 9 bases between. The CDR3 runs to 14 residues. Germline CDR1 SGHTA, CDR2 FQGNSA. The CDR3 DNA is TGTGCCAGCAGCTTCCAGGGGACCACCGGGGAGCTGTTTTTT. Translating gives CASSFQGTTGELFF.

The chain links TRBV18 to TRBJ1-1; D not certain. The CDR3 totals 13 residues. The germline CDR1 and CDR2 sequences are KGHSH and LQKENI. Trimming removed 6 bases at V and 7 bases at J, with 15 bases between. Here the CDR3 reads CASSPSLGIEAFF. The CDR3 region has the DNA TGTGCCAGCTCCCCGTCTCTAGGTATTGAAGCTTTCTTT.

The J gene is TRBJ2-7, the V gene TRBV5-1; 7 bases fit TRBD2. With 4 bases clipped from V and 6 bases from J, the junction kept 13 bases outside the gene matches. Germline V gene sequence: CDR1 SGHRS, CDR2 YFSETQ. The CDR3 has 15 residues. CDR3 nucleotides: TGCGCCAGCAGCCCAGGAGGGGCGGGAGTGGGCGAGCAGTACTTC. Its translation is CASSPGGAGVGEQYF. Together with reference TRBV5-1 and TRBJ2-7, the CDR3 gives the full variable domain: KAGVTQTPRYLIKTRGQQVTLSCSPISGHRSVSWYQQTPGQGLQFLFEYFSETQRNKGNFPGRFSGRQFSNSRSEMNVSTLELGDSALYLCASSPGGAGVGEQYFGPGTRLTVT.

Comments on this clone: This CDR3 is missing its conserved last phenylalanine or tryptophan, likely due to a read error. No DNA is shown, since the ends of the CDR3 on it are uncertain; the CDR3 is the one TCRdb lists. The V and J genes are TRBV7-8 and TRBJ2-7; TRBD1, the table's D call, was not compared with the DNA. Germline V CDR1 and CDR2: SGHVS, FQNEAQ. Ends included, the CDR3 has 16 residues. This CDR3 reads CASSLVRPRGSLRAVL.

The gene calls are TRBV2 and TRBJ2-7, with 9 bases fitting TRBD1. Trimming at V came to 8 bases and at J to 4 bases, leaving 9 bases not matched to a gene. The CDR3 extends over 14 amino acids. Looked up from germline, CDR1 is SNHLY and CDR2 is FYNNEI. CDR3 nucleotide sequence: TGTGCCAGCCATGGAGACAGGGGGAGGTACGAGCAGTACTTC. Protein: CASHGDRGRYEQYF.

The gene calls are TRBV20-1 and TRBJ1-4, with unresolved D. This CDR3 has 21 amino acids. Trimming took off 3 bases at V and 5 bases at J, with 34 bases between the two ends. Germline V gene data show CDR1 as DFQATT and CDR2 as SNEGSKA (reference sequence). This CDR3 is CSASDPSSPPNPEGGNEKLFF. The CDR3 DNA sequence: TGCAGTGCTAGTGACCCTAGCTCGCCACCAAATCCCGAGGGAGGGAATGAAAAACTGTTTTTT.

The chain combines TRBV3-1 (or the pseudogene TRBV3-2) with TRBJ2-7; TRBD2 agrees at 7 bases. CDR3 size: 17 residues. The V gene end was trimmed by 1 base and the J gene end by 0 bases; junction bases not matched to a gene: 9. Germline loops: CDR1 LGHDT, CDR2 YNNKEL (reference sequence). The CDR3 is CASSQAGTIPSSYEQYF. As DNA, the CDR3 is TGTGCCAGCAGCCAAGCCGGGACTATCCCTAGCTCCTACGAGCAGTACTTC.

This CDR3 is CASSLGRAGGGRETQYF. The DNA for the CDR3 is TGTGCCAGCAGCTTAGGTCGAGCGGGAGGGGGTCGGGAGACCCAGTACTTC. The V and J genes are TRBV7-7 and TRBJ2-5; 10 bases agree with TRBD2. The CDR3 is made up of 17 amino acids. The germline CDR1 and CDR2 sequences are SSHAT and FNYEAQ (reference sequence). Trimming cost V 1 base and J 5 bases; bases outside gene matches: 10.

The V call is TRBV7-9, the J call TRBJ2-7, with TRBD1 matching over 10 bases. Germline-derived CDR1 and CDR2 are SEHNR and FQNEAQ (reference sequence). V trimming: 5 bases; J trimming: 6 bases; junction bases outside the gene matches: 7. This CDR3 contains 14 residues. The CDR3 region has the DNA TGTGCCAGCAGCCGTCCCGGGACAGGGGCCGAGCAGTACTTC. Translating gives CASSRPGTGAEQYF.

This chain links TRBV28 with TRBJ2-7; D is undetermined. In germline, CDR1 is MDHEN, CDR2 SYDVKM. The CDR3 consists of 11 residues. Trimming removed 4 bases at V and 2 bases at J, with 3 bases between. CDR3 residues: CASSYTYEQYF. The CDR3 nucleotides read TGTGCCAGCAGTTACACCTACGAGCAGTACTTC.

The CDR3 DNA sequence: TGTGCCAGCAGATCCGAACCGGGGAACACTGAAGCTTTCTTT. Residues: CASRSEPGNTEAFF. The chain combines TRBV5-5 with TRBJ1-1; D is uncertain. Trimming removed 5 bases at V and 1 base at J, with 12 bases between. This CDR3 region has 14 residues. Germline CDR1 and CDR2: SGHKS and YYEKEE (reference sequence).

The chain is built from TRBV10-3 and TRBJ2-1; TRBD1 is a possible D gene (6 bases). The CDR3 has 14 residues. Trimming cost V 7 bases and J 5 bases, with 15 bases left between them. CDR1 ENHRY and CDR2 SYGVKD come from the germline V gene. CDR3 sequence (DNA): TGTGCCATCAACCCCGGGACAATTAACAATGAGCAGTTCTTC. The encoded protein is CAINPGTINNEQFF.

The chain joins TRBV27 to TRBJ1-6; tentative D call: TRBD1 (5 bases). Between the trimmed V and J ends, which lost 8 bases and 2 bases, there was a span of 16 bases. The germline gives CDR1 MNHEY, CDR2 SMNVEV (reference sequence). The CDR3 runs to 16 residues. For the CDR3, the DNA is TGTGCCAGCCGCCGGGGAGGGACGACCTATAATTCACCCCTCCACTTT. The encoded protein is CASRRGGTTYNSPLHF.

The genes are TRBV12-3 or TRBV12-4 and TRBJ1-4, with D uncertain. This CDR3 comprises 13 residues. The V end lost 3 bases, the J end lost 10 bases, and 12 bases lay between the germline ends. The CDR3 bases are TGTGCCAGCAGTTTGCCCTCATCGGGAAAACTGTTTTTT. It specifies CASSLPSSGKLFF.

The chain is built from TRBV30 and TRBJ1-3, with D unresolved. Germline CDR1 is GTSNPN and CDR2 is SVGIG (reference sequence). Deletions cut 4 bases from V and 3 bases from J, with 7 bases between. This CDR3 region has 12 residues. CDR3 in DNA: TGTGCCTGGATCCCTCTTGGAAACACCATATATTTT. It is translated as CAWIPLGNTIYF.

The chain joins TRBV19 to TRBJ1-2; 9 bases line up with TRBD1. Per the germline V gene, CDR1 is LNHDA and CDR2 is SQIVND (reference sequence). With V trimmed by 6 bases and J by 3 bases, 8 bases remained unmatched. The CDR3 has 15 amino acids. The CDR3 DNA follows: TGTGCCAGTAGCCTCGGACAGGGGTTTTACTATGGCTACACCTTC. This encodes CASSLGQGFYYGYTF.

The CDR3 sequence: CTSSQDRGSSYNSPLHF. CDR3 in DNA: TGCACCAGCAGCCAAGACAGAGGGAGCTCCTATAATTCACCCCTCCACTTT. The chain recombines TRBV1 with TRBJ1-6. TRBV1 represents a pseudogene. This CDR3 comprises 17 residues.

The DNA of the CDR3 is TGTGCCAGCACTTTCGGGCAGGGGGTCACCGGGGAGCTGTTTTTT. Translated, it gives CASTFGQGVTGELFF. The chain employs TRBV9 and TRBJ2-2; 7 bases fit TRBD1. J gave up 4 bases and V 6 bases, and 9 bases lay outside the gene matches. From germline, CDR1 is SGDLS and CDR2 YYNGEE. This CDR3 is 15 amino acids long.

V gene TRBV18 combines with J gene TRBJ1-4, with TRBD1 identical over 7 bases. Germline lookup yields CDR1 KGHSH and CDR2 LQKENI. The CDR3 contains 15 residues. J was trimmed by 8 bases and V by 3 bases; bases with no gene match: 9. CDR3 nucleotide sequence: TGTGCCAGCTCACCTACAGGGGTGAAGGAGGAAAAACTGTTTTTT. Its translation: CASSPTGVKEEKLFF.

The chain uses TRBV28 and TRBJ2-1; TRBD1 agrees at 7 bases. This CDR3 comprises 12 residues. CDR1 is MDHEN and CDR2 is SYDVKM in the germline V gene. Losses at the gene ends were 9 bases for V and 7 bases for J; bases not matched to a gene: 6. CDR3 bases: TGTGCCAGTGGACAGGCCTTAAATGAGCAGTTCTTC. Amino acids: CASGQALNEQFF.

This clone was observed a few times. This chain joins TRBV5-1 and TRBJ2-1; no clear D. V was shortened by 0 bases and J by 3 bases, with 7 bases between the two germline ends. The CDR3 sequence is 14 residues long. The germline gives CDR1 SGHRS, CDR2 YFSETQ. The CDR3 coding sequence is TGCGCCAGCAGCTTGGATCTAGGCTACAATGAGCAGTTCTTC. It yields the protein CASSLDLGYNEQFF.

The chain combines TRBV9 with TRBJ2-5, with D unresolved. This CDR3 has 12 residues. Trimming took 4 bases from V and 0 from J, leaving 4 bases between them. Germline V gives CDR1 SGDLS, CDR2 YYNGEE. CDR3 sequence reads: CASSQYQETQYF. The CDR3 region has the DNA TGTGCCAGCAGCCAGTACCAAGAGACCCAGTACTTC. The full variable domain, completed using reference TRBV9 and TRBJ2-5, is DSGVTQTPKHLITATGQRVTLRCSPRSGDLSVYWYQQSLDQGLQFLIQYYNGEERAKGNILERFSAQQFPDLHSELNLSSLELGDSALYFCASSQYQETQYFGPGTRLLVL.

This chain uses TRBV18 with TRBJ2-7, with D tentatively TRBD2 (6 bases). CDR1 is KGHSH and CDR2 is LQKENI in the germline V gene. With 4 bases removed from V and 7 bases from J, the gap between germline ends came to 23 bases. This CDR3 has 16 amino acids. This chain's CDR3 is CASSRTSGSGFWEQYF. The CDR3 DNA reads TGTGCCAGCTCACGAACGAGCGGTAGCGGCTTTTGGGAGCAGTACTTC.

The rearrangement joins TRBV6-2 or TRBV6-3 to TRBJ2-3; 11 bases match TRBD2. J lost 4 bases, V lost 0 bases, and 3 bases had no gene match. The V gene's germline CDR1 is MNHEY and CDR2 SVGEGT. The CDR3 consists of 16 residues. The CDR3 protein is CASSYSLAGGPDTQYF. The CDR3 nucleotides are TGTGCCAGCAGTTACTCCTTAGCGGGAGGGCCAGATACGCAGTATTTT.

The CDR3 loop is CASSYLNEQFF. CDR3 DNA: TGTGCCAGCAGTTACCTTAATGAGCAGTTCTTC. This chain connects TRBV6-2 or TRBV6-3 to TRBJ2-1; D uncertain. V was cut by 2 bases and J by 7 bases, with 3 bases left in between. This CDR3 has 11 amino acids. The germline V gene has CDR1 MNHEY and CDR2 SVGEGT.

V usage is TRBV3-1 (or the pseudogene TRBV3-2) and J usage is TRBJ2-1, with 8 nucleotides matching TRBD2. Germline-derived CDR1 and CDR2 are LGHDT and YNNKEL (reference sequence). This CDR3 spans 14 amino acids. V shed 4 bases and J 7 bases; nucleotides not matched to a gene: 6. The CDR3 loop is CASSLRLALNEQFF. CDR3 nucleotides: TGTGCCAGCAGCCTCAGACTAGCGTTGAATGAGCAGTTCTTC.

The gene calls are TRBV5-1 and TRBJ2-7; 11 nucleotides align to TRBD2. With 4 bases clipped from V and 5 bases from J, the junction kept 17 bases outside the gene matches. The CDR3 sequence is 18 residues long. CDR1 is SGHRS, CDR2 YFSETQ, per germline. The CDR3 region is CASSPFPNTSGSPHEQYF. The CDR3, as DNA: TGCGCCAGCAGCCCGTTTCCTAACACTAGCGGGAGCCCCCACGAGCAGTACTTC.